This TCR beta chain was observed in a study of siplizumab effects on memory and regulatory T cells. TCRdb's table, derived via immunoSEQ multiplex PCR, lists solely in-frame clones and lacks some. In the table there are more than 60,000 clones, roughly 97% of which are singletons. The CDR3 totals 14 residues. The trim removed 5 bases at V and 10 bases at J, leaving 8 bases unmatched. Germline V gives CDR1 SSHAT, CDR2 FNYEAQ (reference sequence). This clonotype was obtained from a human donor in good health. The rearrangement joins TRBV7-7 to TRBJ1-6, with 7 bases lining up with TRBD1. The sequenced sample was naive CD8+ T cells sorted from blood. The DNA of the CDR3 is TGTGCCAGCAGCCTGGGACAGCAAAACTCACCCCTCCACTTT. Its translation is CASSLGQQNSPLHF.